These T cell receptor beta chains were read from a single sample in a study of regulatory T cells in long-lasting Graves disease. TCRdb ran MiXCR on the multiplex PCR reads and lists one entry per CDR3 protein. The repertoire holds roughly 350,000 distinct CDR3 sequences, with about a sixth as singletons. The same specimen was also included in a second study, on T cells in Graves' hyperthyroidism and ophthalmopathy.

The sample in question was peripheral blood mononuclear cells (PBMCs), obtained at new diagnosis, from a patient treated with antithyroid drugs. The origin of the receptors is a man between 35 and 55 years old with Graves disease. CDR3s include the opening cysteine and the closing phenylalanine or tryptophan. The order of the fields is V gene, clone size, D gene, J gene, CDR3 DNA, CDR3 protein. A D gene is named only where the DNA matches it firmly. Clone size appears in some rows only: once, few, many, or a class for an expanded clone.

V gene: TRBV25-1; clone size: few; D gene: NA; J gene: TRBJ1-2; CDR3 DNA: TGTGCCAGCAGTGCGCTGGCGGATGGGGGCTACACCTTC; CDR3 protein: CASSALADGGYTF
V gene: TRBV24-1; clone size: many; D gene: NA; J gene: TRBJ2-5; CDR3 DNA: TGTGCCACCAGCAATACGGACAGCGCGGGGGAGACCCAGTACTTC; CDR3 protein: CATSNTDSAGETQYF
V gene: TRBV20-1; clone size: NA; D gene: NA; J gene: TRBJ2-1; CDR3 DNA: TGCAGTGCTGACAGCTTCAGCTCCTACAATGAGCAGTTCTTC; CDR3 protein: CSADSFSSYNEQFF
V gene: TRBV3-1; clone size: few; D gene: TRBD1; J gene: TRBJ1-6; CDR3 DNA: TGTGCCAGCTCTGGGACAGCCTATAATTCACCCCTCCACTTT; CDR3 protein: CASSGTAYNSPLHF
V gene: TRBV5-1; clone size: many; D gene: TRBD2; J gene: TRBJ2-5; CDR3 DNA: TGCGCCAGCAGCTTGGGAGTAGCGGGGGGGCCTGAGACCCAGTACTTC; CDR3 protein: CASSLGVAGGPETQYF
V gene: TRBV20-1; clone size: NA; D gene: NA; J gene: TRBJ1-4; CDR3 DNA: TGCAGTGCCCCAAACCCGGGGGGCGATGAAAAACTGTTTTTT; CDR3 protein: CSAPNPGGDEKLFF
V gene: TRBV5-1; clone size: once; D gene: NA; J gene: TRBJ2-3; CDR3 DNA: TGCGCCAGCAGCCCCGGGGGACTGACAGATACGCAGTATTTT; CDR3 protein: CASSPGGLTDTQYF
V gene: TRBV7-9; clone size: few; D gene: NA; J gene: TRBJ1-1; CDR3 DNA: TGTGCCAGCAGCCGAGGGGAAAATGAAGCTTTCTTT; CDR3 protein: CASSRGENEAFF
V gene: TRBV7-9; clone size: few; D gene: TRBD1; J gene: TRBJ2-3; CDR3 DNA: TGTGCCAGCAGCCCGCGGGACAGGGAGTCGGCAGATACGCAGTATTTT; CDR3 protein: CASSPRDRESADTQYF
V gene: TRBV29-1; clone size: many; D gene: NA; J gene: TRBJ1-2; CDR3 DNA: TGCAGCGTTGATGAAGGGGGCTATGGCTACACCTTC; CDR3 protein: CSVDEGGYGYTF
V gene: TRBV24-1; clone size: many; D gene: NA; J gene: TRBJ2-2; CDR3 DNA: TGTGCCACAGGGGGTTCCGGGGAGCTGTTTTTT; CDR3 protein: CATGGSGELFF
V gene: TRBV27; clone size: NA; D gene: NA; J gene: TRBJ2-5; CDR3 DNA: TGTGCCAGCAGCTCCGGCCGCTGGGGCGGGGAGACCCAGTACTTC; CDR3 protein: CASSSGRWGGETQYF
V gene: TRBV2; clone size: many; D gene: NA; J gene: TRBJ1-5; CDR3 DNA: TGTGCCAGCAGCTCACAGGGAGGGCAGCCCCAGCATTTT; CDR3 protein: CASSSQGGQPQHF
V gene: TRBV6-2/TRBV6-3; clone size: many; D gene: TRBD1; J gene: TRBJ2-5; CDR3 DNA: TGTGCCAGCAGCTCTACAGGGGGGACCCAGTACTTC; CDR3 protein: CASSSTGGTQYF
V gene: TRBV20-1; clone size: NA; D gene: NA; J gene: TRBJ2-2; CDR3 DNA: TGCAGTGCAGCCGGGACCGCTGACACCGGGGAGCTGTTTTTT; CDR3 protein: CSAAGTADTGELFF
V gene: TRBV10-3; clone size: NA; D gene: NA; J gene: TRBJ2-5; CDR3 DNA: TGTGCCATCAGTGAGGGACTAAGAGAGACCCAGTACTTC; CDR3 protein: CAISEGLRETQYF
V gene: TRBV10-3; clone size: many; D gene: TRBD2; J gene: TRBJ2-1; CDR3 DNA: TGTGCCATCAGTGACGTAAGCGGGGGGGCCAGTAGCAATGAGCAGTTCTTC; CDR3 protein: CAISDVSGGASSNEQFF
V gene: TRBV3-1; clone size: many; D gene: NA; J gene: TRBJ2-5; CDR3 DNA: TGTGCCAGCAGCTGGACCCAGCAGACCCAGTACTTC; CDR3 protein: CASSWTQQTQYF
V gene: TRBV7-2; clone size: many; D gene: NA; J gene: TRBJ2-3; CDR3 DNA: TGTGCCAGCAGCACTACCCTCGGGGGAGAAGATACGCAGTATTTT; CDR3 protein: CASSTTLGGEDTQYF
V gene: TRBV11-2; clone size: many; D gene: NA; J gene: TRBJ2-4; CDR3 DNA: TGTGCCAGCAGCCTCAGACTAGGCGAAAACATTCAGTACTTC; CDR3 protein: CASSLRLGENIQYF
V gene: TRBV7-2; clone size: few; D gene: TRBD1; J gene: TRBJ2-7; CDR3 DNA: TGTGCCAGCAGCCAGACAGGGGCCATCGACGAGCAGTACTTC; CDR3 protein: CASSQTGAIDEQYF
V gene: TRBV7-3; clone size: few; D gene: NA; J gene: TRBJ2-6; CDR3 DNA: TGTGCCAGCAGCAAAACCGGCGGAAGCTCTGGGGCCAACGTCCTGACTTTC; CDR3 protein: CASSKTGGSSGANVLTF
V gene: TRBV5-1; clone size: many; D gene: NA; J gene: TRBJ2-1; CDR3 DNA: TGCGCCAGCAGCTTGTCCGTAGGGAGCGGTGAGCAGTTCTTC; CDR3 protein: CASSLSVGSGEQFF
V gene: TRBV7-2; clone size: few; D gene: NA; J gene: TRBJ2-2; CDR3 DNA: TGTGCCAGCAGCCCCCAGGGTTGGACCGGGGAGCTGTTTTTT; CDR3 protein: CASSPQGWTGELFF
V gene: TRBV29-1; clone size: many; D gene: TRBD2; J gene: TRBJ2-3; CDR3 DNA: TGCAGCGTTGTAGCGGGGGGTATGGATACGCAGTATTTT; CDR3 protein: CSVVAGGMDTQYF
V gene: TRBV27; clone size: NA; D gene: NA; J gene: TRBJ2-4; CDR3 DNA: TGTGCCAGCAGTTTAGTAGGTCCTCTAGCCAAAAACATTCAGTACTTC; CDR3 protein: CASSLVGPLAKNIQYF
V gene: TRBV5-1; clone size: many; D gene: TRBD1; J gene: TRBJ2-7; CDR3 DNA: TGCGCCAGCAGCTTGGCCCGGGACAGGGCCTTATCCTACGAGCAGTACTTC; CDR3 protein: CASSLARDRALSYEQYF
V gene: TRBV7-9; clone size: NA; D gene: TRBD2; J gene: TRBJ2-7; CDR3 DNA: TGTGCCAGCAGCTTATTCCGCTCGATAGCGGGGGCGTCCTACGAGCAGTACTTC; CDR3 protein: CASSLFRSIAGASYEQYF
V gene: TRBV3-1; clone size: many; D gene: NA; J gene: TRBJ2-6; CDR3 DNA: TGTGCCAGCAGCCAAGATTGGCAGGGAGGTTCTGGGGCCAACGTCCTGACTTTC; CDR3 protein: CASSQDWQGGSGANVLTF
V gene: TRBV6-2/TRBV6-3; clone size: NA; D gene: NA; J gene: TRBJ2-7; CDR3 DNA: TGTGCCAGCAGTTACTCGGACAGCTCCTACGAGCAGTACTTC; CDR3 protein: CASSYSDSSYEQYF
V gene: TRBV20-1; clone size: many; D gene: TRBD1; J gene: TRBJ2-5; CDR3 DNA: TGCAGTGCTAGAGATTTGACAGGGGGAGAGACCCAGTACTTC; CDR3 protein: CSARDLTGGETQYF
V gene: TRBV27; clone size: many; D gene: NA; J gene: TRBJ1-2; CDR3 DNA: TGTGCCAGCAGTTTACGAGCGGGAGTGGGTGGCTACACCTTC; CDR3 protein: CASSLRAGVGGYTF
V gene: TRBV12-3/TRBV12-4; clone size: NA; D gene: NA; J gene: TRBJ1-5; CDR3 DNA: TGTGCCAGCAGCTTAGAAGAGTTGGAACGGTGGGATCAGCCCCAGCATTTT; CDR3 protein: CASSLEELERWDQPQHF
V gene: TRBV5-1; clone size: few; D gene: NA; J gene: TRBJ1-3; CDR3 DNA: TGCGCCAGCAGCTTGGACAGCACTGGAAACACCATATATTTT; CDR3 protein: CASSLDSTGNTIYF
V gene: TRBV27; clone size: NA; D gene: TRBD2; J gene: TRBJ2-5; CDR3 DNA: TGTGCCAGCAGTTTTGCGGGAGGGCGTTGGGAGACCCAGTACTTC; CDR3 protein: CASSFAGGRWETQYF
V gene: TRBV12-3/TRBV12-4; clone size: few; D gene: NA; J gene: TRBJ2-1; CDR3 DNA: TGTGCCAGCAGTTCCTTCTCGGGACACCAAATCTTC; CDR3 protein: CASSSFSGHQIF
V gene: TRBV4-2; clone size: many; D gene: TRBD1; J gene: TRBJ1-5; CDR3 DNA: TGTGCCAGCAGCAAACGGGACAGCCACAATAGCAATCAGCCCCAGCATTTT; CDR3 protein: CASSKRDSHNSNQPQHF
V gene: TRBV2; clone size: many; D gene: TRBD1; J gene: TRBJ1-3; CDR3 DNA: TGTGCCAGCAGTGGGACAGGAGGAAACACCATATATTTT; CDR3 protein: CASSGTGGNTIYF
V gene: TRBV10-3; clone size: many; D gene: NA; J gene: TRBJ1-1; CDR3 DNA: TGTGCCATCAGAGGGACGGGCACTGAAGCTTTCTTT; CDR3 protein: CAIRGTGTEAFF
V gene: TRBV27; clone size: NA; D gene: NA; J gene: TRBJ2-2; CDR3 DNA: TGTGCCAGCAGTCCTCGTGGGGTGAACACCGGGGAGCTGTTTTTT; CDR3 protein: CASSPRGVNTGELFF
V gene: TRBV18; clone size: NA; D gene: NA; J gene: TRBJ2-7; CDR3 DNA: TGTGCCAGCTCACCGGATCGGGACTCCCGGGAGTACTTC; CDR3 protein: CASSPDRDSREYF
V gene: TRBV29-1; clone size: NA; D gene: NA; J gene: TRBJ1-1; CDR3 DNA: TGCAGCGTTGCTCGGGTATTGAACACTGAAGCTTTCTTT; CDR3 protein: CSVARVLNTEAFF
V gene: TRBV30; clone size: many; D gene: NA; J gene: TRBJ2-5; CDR3 DNA: TGTGCCTGGATTCTCGACAACCAAGAGACCCAGTACTTC; CDR3 protein: CAWILDNQETQYF
V gene: TRBV10-3; clone size: few; D gene: TRBD1; J gene: TRBJ1-6; CDR3 DNA: TGTGCCAGCGGACAGGCCCATAATTCACCCCTCCACTTT; CDR3 protein: CASGQAHNSPLHF
V gene: TRBV6-2/TRBV6-3; clone size: many; D gene: TRBD2; J gene: TRBJ2-1; CDR3 DNA: TGTGCCAGCAATGTATTAGCGGGGGGGCTGTATGAGCAGTTCTTC; CDR3 protein: CASNVLAGGLYEQFF
V gene: TRBV27; clone size: many; D gene: TRBD1; J gene: TRBJ1-3; CDR3 DNA: TGTGCCAGCAGTTTGCGACAGGGCAGAGGAAACACCATATATTTT; CDR3 protein: CASSLRQGRGNTIYF
V gene: TRBV7-2; clone size: many; D gene: NA; J gene: TRBJ2-5; CDR3 DNA: TGTGCCAGCAGCTTAGAACTCCAAGAGACCCAGTACTTC; CDR3 protein: CASSLELQETQYF